This record looks at one TCR beta chain sequence and its context. The antigen is undetermined. The primer mix had 60 Vbeta and 13 Jbeta primers. Original handling: Later, 80 million or so unique TCR beta chains were counted in an analysis, and about 10 million of them were shared. The table came from immunoSEQ multiplex PCR; TCRdb's copy has only in-frame clones and leaves some out. The V and J calls and clone size come from that table; D and trimming were worked out from the DNA. The table has 100,000 to 150,000 clones, under 85% seen once. This sample is part of a study of cytomegalovirus exposure and HLA in healthy donors. Per the germline V gene, CDR1 is MDHEN and CDR2 is SYDVKM. V was clipped by 6 bases and J by 5 bases, with 13 bases between them. CDR3 length: 13 amino acids. Study-level points and caveats: A later analysis found common viral pathogens apparently linked to several of the most significant clusters. Sequencing had likely introduced a cluster of highly shared sequence variants as an artifact. Productive status was seen about 90% or about 30% of the time for most TCR beta V segments in an earlier analysis.

This rearrangement joins TRBV28 to TRBJ2-5, with D perhaps TRBD1 (6 bases). The specimen sequenced was PBMCs. This clonotype was obtained from a male donor in good health and CMV-seropositive. CDR3 coding DNA: TGTGCCAGCAGACTACAGGGCGGTGAGACCCAGTACTTC. Its translation is CASRLQGGETQYF.